This TCR beta chain was observed in a study of regulatory T cells in long-lasting Graves disease. Time point meaning: newly diagnosed GD, antithyroid drugs for less than 3 months. Scientists built the TCR library using RNA that was extracted from PBMCs. This clonotype has more than one count but fewer than ten. The CDR3 consists of 14 residues. Germline lookup yields CDR1 SQVTM and CDR2 ANQGSEA. Trimming pared 4 bases from V and 4 bases from J, leaving 17 bases between. Libraries of TCR beta came from iRepertoire HTBI primers plus Arm-PCR of CDR3 regions. TCRdb re-analysed the multiplex PCR reads in MiXCR, keeping a single row per CDR3 protein. The sample yields a few hundred thousand distinct CDR3 sequences, 16% seen once. These data were also filed under a second study, of T cells in Graves' hyperthyroidism and ophthalmopathy.

The rearrangement links TRBV29-1 to TRBJ2-7; D not certain. This TCR was sampled from a woman between 18 and 30 years old with Graves disease. The source material was peripheral blood mononuclear cells (PBMCs), sampled at new diagnosis, from a patient treated with antithyroid drugs. The CDR3 loop is CSVVSDGNRYEQYF. DNA of the CDR3: TGCAGCGTTGTAAGTGACGGCAATAGGTACGAGCAGTACTTC.